The clone carrying this T cell receptor (beta chain) was seen a few times. Antigen: not known. An oligonucleotide containing a UMI was ligated to the 3' end of TCR cDNA. Adult healthy volunteers gave 2.5 ml peripheral blood for whole-blood RNA. Reverse transcription used DNase-treated unsorted total RNA, aiming for roughly 1 to 1,100 ng. CDR1 SNHLY and CDR2 FYNNEI come from the germline V gene. Trimming cost V 1 base and J 5 bases, with 3 bases left between them. The CDR3 spans 11 residues. The sample comes from a study of naive and memory T cell subsets. Four PCR rounds used nested alpha and beta constant region primers plus the SP2 primer. Blood and skin TCR RNA was reverse transcribed with alpha and beta constant primers. TCRdb reanalysed the 5' RACE reads using MiXCR and keeps one entry per CDR3 protein. The sample yields more than 60,000 distinct CDR3 sequences, 8% seen once. Study observations and caveats: TCR transcript changes with activation or differentiation may affect this RNA method.

The J gene is TRBJ2-7, the V gene TRBV2; no reliable D call. This receptor was taken from a female donor in good health. CDR3 DNA sequence: TGTGCCAGCAGTGAAGACAACGAGCAGTACTTC. Translated, it gives CASSEDNEQYF.